This record concerns one T cell receptor (beta chain) sequence. These data come from a study of cytomegalovirus exposure and HLA in healthy donors. The PCR contained 60 Vbeta and 13 Jbeta primers. Some clones are missing from TCRdb's copy, which holds only in-frame ones; the method was immunoSEQ multiplex PCR. The sample has under 150,000 clones, about 81% seen once. This CDR3 has 17 amino acids. Sequencing was performed on PBMCs. The source of this sequence is a woman in her thirties or forties in good health and CMV-seropositive. The rearrangement links TRBV21-1 to TRBJ2-3; the table names TRBD2, a call not compared with the DNA. TRBV21-1 corresponds to a pseudogene. For the CDR3, the DNA is TGTGCCAGCAGCAAAGCGAAGCGGGGGACTAGCACAGATACGCAGTATTTT. It yields the protein CASSKAKRGTSTDTQYF.